This T cell receptor beta chain was documented in a study of T-cell memory formation after mild COVID-19. Study findings and constraints: Contracting CD4+ clones sat mainly in CM and EM; CD8+ in EMRA. Cross-reactive memory appears to have joined, as suggested by some responding clones showing up in pre-infection memory.

The CDR3 is 13 amino acids. V shed 5 bases, J shed 12 bases, and the junction held 4 bases outside the gene matches. Constant-segment-primed 5'RACE gave TCR alpha and TCR beta cDNA libraries with sample barcodes and UMIs. MiXCR, run by TCRdb on the 5' RACE reads, gives a single entry per CDR3 protein. The repertoire includes 70,000 to 95,000 distinct CDR3 sequences, roughly 13% of them detected once, and around two fifths sits in the top ten. This clonotype was seen once. Antigen: not known. The specimen was PBMCs or a T cell subset sorted from them (not recorded which). The V call is TRBV12-3 or TRBV12-4, the J call TRBJ2-1, with 13 bases matching TRBD2. The source of this sequence is a man aged 18 to 29 who had mild COVID-19 (a few samples of this study predate the infection). Cell type and time point are not known. The CDR3 region has the DNA TGTGCCAGCAGTCCGGGACTAGCGGGGAGGCAGTTCTTC. It encodes CASSPGLAGRQFF.